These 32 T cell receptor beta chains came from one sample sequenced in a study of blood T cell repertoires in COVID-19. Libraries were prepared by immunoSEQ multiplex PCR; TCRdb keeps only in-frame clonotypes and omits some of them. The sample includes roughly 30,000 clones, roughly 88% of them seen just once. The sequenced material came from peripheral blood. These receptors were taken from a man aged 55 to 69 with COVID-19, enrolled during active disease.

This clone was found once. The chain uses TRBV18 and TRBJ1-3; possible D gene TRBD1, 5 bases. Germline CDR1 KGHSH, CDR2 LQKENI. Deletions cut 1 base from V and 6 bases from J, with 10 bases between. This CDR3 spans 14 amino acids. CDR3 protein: CASSPRGDANTIYF. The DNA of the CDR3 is TGTGCCAGCTCACCACGGGGGGACGCAAACACCATATATTTT.

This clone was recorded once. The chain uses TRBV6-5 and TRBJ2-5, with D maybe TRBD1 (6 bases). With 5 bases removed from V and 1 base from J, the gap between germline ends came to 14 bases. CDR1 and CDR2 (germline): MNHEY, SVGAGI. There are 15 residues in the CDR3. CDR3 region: CASSTGRDIQETQYF. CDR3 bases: TGTGCCAGCAGTACGGGAAGGGACATCCAAGAGACCCAGTACTTC.

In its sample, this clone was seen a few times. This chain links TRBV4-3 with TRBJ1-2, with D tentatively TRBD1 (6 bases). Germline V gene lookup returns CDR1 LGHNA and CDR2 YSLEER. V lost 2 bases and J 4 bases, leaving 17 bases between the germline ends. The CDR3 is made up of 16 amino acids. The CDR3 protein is CASSQLTGKNSYGYTF. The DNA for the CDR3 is TGCGCCAGCAGCCAACTTACAGGGAAAAATTCCTATGGCTACACCTTC.

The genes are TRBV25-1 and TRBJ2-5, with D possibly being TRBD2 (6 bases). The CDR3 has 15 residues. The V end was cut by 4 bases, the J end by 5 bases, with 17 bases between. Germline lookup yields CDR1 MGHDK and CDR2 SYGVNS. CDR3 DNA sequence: TGTGCCAGCAGTGTATATAGCGGCGGTTCGGAGACCCAGTACTTC. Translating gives CASSVYSGGSETQYF.

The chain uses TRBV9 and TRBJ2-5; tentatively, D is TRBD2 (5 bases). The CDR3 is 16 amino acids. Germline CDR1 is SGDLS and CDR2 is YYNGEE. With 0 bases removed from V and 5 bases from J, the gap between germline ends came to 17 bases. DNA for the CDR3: TGTGCCAGCAGCGTAGGGTCCATTGAGGGCCGGGAGACCCAGTACTTC. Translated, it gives CASSVGSIEGRETQYF.

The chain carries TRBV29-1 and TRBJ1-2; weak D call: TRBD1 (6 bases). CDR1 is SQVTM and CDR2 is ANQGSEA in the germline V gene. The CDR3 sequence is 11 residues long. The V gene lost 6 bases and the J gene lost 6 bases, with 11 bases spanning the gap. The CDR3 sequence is CSVVDSNGYTF. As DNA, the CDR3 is TGCAGCGTCGTGGACAGCAATGGCTACACCTTC.

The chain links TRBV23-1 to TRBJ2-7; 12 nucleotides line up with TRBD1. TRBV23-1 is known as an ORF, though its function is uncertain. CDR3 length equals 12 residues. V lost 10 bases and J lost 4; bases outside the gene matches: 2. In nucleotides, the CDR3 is TGCGCCAAGGGACAGGGGGCATACGAGCAGTACTTC. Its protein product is CAKGQGAYEQYF.

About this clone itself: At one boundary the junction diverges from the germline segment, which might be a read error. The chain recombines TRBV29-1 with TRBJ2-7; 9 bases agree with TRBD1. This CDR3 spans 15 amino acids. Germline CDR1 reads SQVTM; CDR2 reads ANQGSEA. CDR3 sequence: CSVGVVGQGSSEQYF. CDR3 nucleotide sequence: TGCAGCGTTGGAGTGGTGGGACAGGGCTCCTCCGAGCAGTACTTC.

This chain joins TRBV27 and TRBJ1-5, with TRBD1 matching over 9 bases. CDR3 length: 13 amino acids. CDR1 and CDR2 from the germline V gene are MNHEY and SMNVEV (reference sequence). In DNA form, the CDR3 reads TGTGTTTCGAGTGGGACAGGGAAACAGCCCCAGCATTTT. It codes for CVSSGTGKQPQHF.

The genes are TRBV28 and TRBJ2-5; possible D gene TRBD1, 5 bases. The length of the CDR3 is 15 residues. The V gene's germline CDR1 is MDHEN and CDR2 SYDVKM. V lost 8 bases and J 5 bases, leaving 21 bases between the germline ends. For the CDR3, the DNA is TGTGCCAGCTACGACTCCTTTGGGGCCCGGGAGACCCAGTACTTC. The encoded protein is CASYDSFGARETQYF.

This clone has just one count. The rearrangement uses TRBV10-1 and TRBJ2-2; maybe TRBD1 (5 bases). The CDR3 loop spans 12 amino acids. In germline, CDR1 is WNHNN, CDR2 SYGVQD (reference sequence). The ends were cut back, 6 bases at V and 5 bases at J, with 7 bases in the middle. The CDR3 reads CASSKGTGELFF. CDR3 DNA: TGCGCCAGCAGCAAGGGGACCGGGGAGCTGTTTTTT.

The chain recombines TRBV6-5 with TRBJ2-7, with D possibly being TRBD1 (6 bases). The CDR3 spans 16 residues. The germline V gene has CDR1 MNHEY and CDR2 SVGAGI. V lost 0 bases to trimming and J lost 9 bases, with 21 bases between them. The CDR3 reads CASSYSAGAGVSTQYF. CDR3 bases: TGTGCCAGCAGTTACTCGGCAGGGGCCGGAGTGTCGACGCAGTACTTC.

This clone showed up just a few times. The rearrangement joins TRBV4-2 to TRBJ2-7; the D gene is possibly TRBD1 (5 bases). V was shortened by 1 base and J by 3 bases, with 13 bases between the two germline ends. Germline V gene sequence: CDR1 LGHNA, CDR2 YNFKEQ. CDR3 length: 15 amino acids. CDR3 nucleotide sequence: TGTGCCAGCAGCCAAGGGCAGGGTGGGCTCTACGAGCAGTACTTC. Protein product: CASSQGQGGLYEQYF.

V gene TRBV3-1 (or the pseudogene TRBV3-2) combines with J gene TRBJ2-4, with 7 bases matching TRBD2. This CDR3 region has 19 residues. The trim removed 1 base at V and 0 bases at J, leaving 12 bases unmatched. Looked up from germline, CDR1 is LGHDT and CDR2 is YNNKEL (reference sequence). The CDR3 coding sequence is TGTGCCAGCAGCCAAGCCTCTTTGAGCGGGGCACGAGCCAAAAACATTCAGTACTTC. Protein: CASSQASLSGARAKNIQYF.

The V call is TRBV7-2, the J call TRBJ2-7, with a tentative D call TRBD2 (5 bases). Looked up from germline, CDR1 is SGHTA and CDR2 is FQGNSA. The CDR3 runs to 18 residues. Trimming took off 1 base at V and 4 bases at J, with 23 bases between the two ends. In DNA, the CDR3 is TGTGCCAGCAGCTTAGGCCCCTCCCTAGTGGACTCTCAGTACGAGCAGTACTTC. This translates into CASSLGPSLVDSQYEQYF.

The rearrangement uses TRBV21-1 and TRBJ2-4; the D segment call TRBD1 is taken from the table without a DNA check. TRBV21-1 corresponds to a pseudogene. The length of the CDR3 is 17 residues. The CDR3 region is CASLWTGGVSAKNIQYF. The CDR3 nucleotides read TGTGCCAGCTTATGGACAGGGGGCGTCTCAGCCAAAAACATTCAGTACTTC.

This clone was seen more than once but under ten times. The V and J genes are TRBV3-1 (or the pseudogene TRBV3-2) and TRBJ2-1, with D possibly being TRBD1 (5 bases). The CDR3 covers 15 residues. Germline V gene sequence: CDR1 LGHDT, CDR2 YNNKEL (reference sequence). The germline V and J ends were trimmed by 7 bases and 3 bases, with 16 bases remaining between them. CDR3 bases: TGTGCCAGCACCGCTTACGGGCAGGGCTACAATGAGCAGTTCTTC. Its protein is CASTAYGQGYNEQFF.

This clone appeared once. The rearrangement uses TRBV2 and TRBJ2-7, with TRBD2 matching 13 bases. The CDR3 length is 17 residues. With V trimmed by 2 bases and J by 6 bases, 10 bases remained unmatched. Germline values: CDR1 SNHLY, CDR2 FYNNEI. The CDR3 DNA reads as TGTGCCAGCAGTGAACCGTCCGGACTAGCGGGAGAACTCGAGCAGTACTTC. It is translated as CASSEPSGLAGELEQYF.

The CDR3 sequence is CASSFRRNTEAFF. For the CDR3, the DNA is TGTGCCAGCAGTTTCCGGAGGAACACTGAAGCTTTCTTT. The chain uses TRBV28 and TRBJ1-1, with D uncertain. Germline-derived CDR1 and CDR2 are MDHEN and SYDVKM. The CDR3 runs 13 residues. V lost 3 bases and J 1 base, leaving 6 bases between the germline ends.

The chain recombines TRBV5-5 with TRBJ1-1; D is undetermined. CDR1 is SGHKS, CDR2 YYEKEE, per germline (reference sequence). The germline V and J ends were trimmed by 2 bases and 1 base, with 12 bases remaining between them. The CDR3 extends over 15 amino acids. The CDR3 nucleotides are TGTGCCAGCAGCTTTCAGGCCGCCTGGAACACTGAAGCTTTCTTT. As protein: CASSFQAAWNTEAFF.

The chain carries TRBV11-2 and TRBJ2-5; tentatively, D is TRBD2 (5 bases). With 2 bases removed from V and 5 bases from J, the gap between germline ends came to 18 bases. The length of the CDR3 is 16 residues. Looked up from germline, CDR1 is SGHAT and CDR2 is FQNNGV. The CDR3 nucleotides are TGTGCCAGCAGCTTATCAACCCAGGTGGGAGTTGAGACCCAGTACTTC. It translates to CASSLSTQVGVETQYF.

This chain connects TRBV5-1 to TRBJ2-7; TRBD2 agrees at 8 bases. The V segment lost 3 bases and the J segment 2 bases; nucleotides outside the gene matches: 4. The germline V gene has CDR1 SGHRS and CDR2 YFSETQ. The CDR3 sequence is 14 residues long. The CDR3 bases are TGCGCCAGCAGCTCAAGCGGGAGTACCTACGAGCAGTACTTC. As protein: CASSSSGSTYEQYF.

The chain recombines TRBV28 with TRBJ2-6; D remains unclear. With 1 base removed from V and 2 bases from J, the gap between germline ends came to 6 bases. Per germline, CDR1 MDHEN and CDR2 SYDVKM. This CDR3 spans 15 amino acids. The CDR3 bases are TGTGCCAGCAGTTTATTTGGAGCTGGGGCCAACGTCCTGACTTTC. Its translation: CASSLFGAGANVLTF.

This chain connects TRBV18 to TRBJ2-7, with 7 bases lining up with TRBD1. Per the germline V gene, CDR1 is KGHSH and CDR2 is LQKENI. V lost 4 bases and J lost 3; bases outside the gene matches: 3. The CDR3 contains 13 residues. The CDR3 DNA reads TGTGCCAGCTCACAGGGACAGAACTACGAGCAGTACTTC. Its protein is CASSQGQNYEQYF.

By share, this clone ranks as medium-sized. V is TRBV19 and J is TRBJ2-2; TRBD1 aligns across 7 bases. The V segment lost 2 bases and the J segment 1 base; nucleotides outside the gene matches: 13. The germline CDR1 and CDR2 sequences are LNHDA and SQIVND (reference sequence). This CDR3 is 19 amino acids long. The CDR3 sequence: CASSIRGPGQLLNTGELFF. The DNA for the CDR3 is TGTGCCAGTAGTATAAGGGGGCCGGGACAGCTACTGAACACCGGGGAGCTGTTTTTT.

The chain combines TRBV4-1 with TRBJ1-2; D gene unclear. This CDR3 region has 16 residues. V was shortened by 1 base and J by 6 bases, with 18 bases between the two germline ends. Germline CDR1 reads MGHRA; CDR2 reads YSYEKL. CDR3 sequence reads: CASSQGRTTDVHGYTF. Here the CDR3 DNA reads TGCGCCAGCAGCCAAGGGAGGACGACCGATGTACATGGCTACACCTTC.

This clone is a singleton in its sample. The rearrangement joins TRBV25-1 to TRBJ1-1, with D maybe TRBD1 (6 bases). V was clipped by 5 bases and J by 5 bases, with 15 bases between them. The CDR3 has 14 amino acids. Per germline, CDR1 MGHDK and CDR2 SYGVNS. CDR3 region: CASSLGEGGTEAFF. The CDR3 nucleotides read TGTGCCAGCAGTCTTGGGGAGGGGGGTACTGAAGCTTTCTTT.

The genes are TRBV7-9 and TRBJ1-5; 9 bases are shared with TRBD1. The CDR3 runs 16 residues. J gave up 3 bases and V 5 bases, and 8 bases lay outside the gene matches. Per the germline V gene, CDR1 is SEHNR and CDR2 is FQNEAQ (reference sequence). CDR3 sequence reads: CASSPGTGNSNQPQHF. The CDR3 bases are TGTGCCAGCAGCCCCGGGACAGGGAATTCCAATCAGCCCCAGCATTTT. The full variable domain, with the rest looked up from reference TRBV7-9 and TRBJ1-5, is DTGVSQNPRHKITKRGQNVTFRCDPISEHNRLYWYRQTLGQGPEFLTYFQNEAQLEKSRLLSDRFSAERPKGSFSTLEIQRTEQGDSAMYLCASSPGTGNSNQPQHFGDGTRLSIL.

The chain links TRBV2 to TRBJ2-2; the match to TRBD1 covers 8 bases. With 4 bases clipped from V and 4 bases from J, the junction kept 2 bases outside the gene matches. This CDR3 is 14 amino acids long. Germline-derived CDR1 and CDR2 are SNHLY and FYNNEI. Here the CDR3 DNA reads TGTGCCAGCAGTGGGGACAGGATCACCGGGGAGCTGTTTTTT. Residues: CASSGDRITGELFF.

The CDR3, as DNA: TGTGCCAGCAGCTTCTCCGGGACAGGGGGTGATGAGCAGTTCTTC. Encoded protein: CASSFSGTGGDEQFF. The chain is built from TRBV5-4 and TRBJ2-1, with 11 bases that match TRBD1. From germline, CDR1 is SGHNT and CDR2 YYREEE (reference sequence). The CDR3 runs to 15 residues. The V and J ends lost 2 bases and 8 bases, in that order; junction bases with no gene match: 6.

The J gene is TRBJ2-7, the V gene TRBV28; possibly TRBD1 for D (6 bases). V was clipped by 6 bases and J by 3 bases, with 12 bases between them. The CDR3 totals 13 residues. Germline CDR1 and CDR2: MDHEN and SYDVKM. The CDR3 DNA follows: TGTGCCAGCAGCCCCGGACAGTTCTACGAGCAGTACTTC. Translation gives CASSPGQFYEQYF. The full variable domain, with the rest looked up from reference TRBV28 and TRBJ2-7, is DVKVTQSSRYLVKRTGEKVFLECVQDMDHENMFWYRQDPGLGLRLIYFSYDVKMKEKGDIPEGYSVSREKKERFSLILESASTNQTSMYLCASSPGQFYEQYFGPGTRLTVT.

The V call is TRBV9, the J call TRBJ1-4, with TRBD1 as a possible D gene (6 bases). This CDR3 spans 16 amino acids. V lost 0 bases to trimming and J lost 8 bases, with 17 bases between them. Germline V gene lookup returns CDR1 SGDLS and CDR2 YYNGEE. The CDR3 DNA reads TGTGCCAGCAGCGTAGCGCCTCAGGGGATGAACGAAAAACTGTTTTTT. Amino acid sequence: CASSVAPQGMNEKLFF.